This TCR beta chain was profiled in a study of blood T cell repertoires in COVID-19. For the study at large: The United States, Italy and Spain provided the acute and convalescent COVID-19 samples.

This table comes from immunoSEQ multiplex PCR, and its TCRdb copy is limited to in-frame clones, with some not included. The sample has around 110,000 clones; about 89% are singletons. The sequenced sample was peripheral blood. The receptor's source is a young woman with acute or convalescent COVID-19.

The CDR3 loop is CASSERSNEKLFF. The DNA of the CDR3 is TGTGCCAGCTCGGAACGGAGTAATGAAAAACTGTTTTTT. The rearrangement links TRBV18 to TRBJ1-4; no definite D call. In germline, CDR1 is KGHSH, CDR2 LQKENI. This CDR3 is 13 amino acids long. Trimming removed 6 bases at V and 4 bases at J, with 9 bases between.